These T cell receptor beta chains were read from a single sample in a study of blood T cell repertoires in COVID-19. TCRdb's copy holds only in-frame clones and misses some; the assay was immunoSEQ multiplex PCR. Among about 170,000 clones, 83% were seen once, and the ten largest hold roughly 1.9%. Sequences were obtained from peripheral blood. These receptors were taken from a woman aged 80 or over with acute or convalescent COVID-19. CDR3s include the opening cysteine and the closing phenylalanine or tryptophan. A D gene is named only where the DNA matches it firmly. Clone size is shown for a subset of rows, as once, few, many or a class of expanded clone.

D gene: TRBD1
J gene: TRBJ1-1
V gene: TRBV7-8
clone size: .
CDR3 protein: CASSAGTGTLGKNTEAFF
CDR3 DNA: TGTGCCAGCAGCGCGGGGACAGGGACTCTTGGAAAGAACACTGAAGCTTTCTTT

D gene: .
J gene: TRBJ1-5
V gene: TRBV4-1
clone size: .
CDR3 protein: CASSRWRDQPQHF
CDR3 DNA: TGCGCCAGCAGCCGGTGGAGAGATCAGCCCCAGCATTTT

D gene: TRBD2
J gene: TRBJ2-5
V gene: TRBV10-3
clone size: .
CDR3 protein: CAISALTSGSKETQYF
CDR3 DNA: TGTGCCATCAGTGCGCTCACTAGCGGAAGCAAAGAGACCCAGTACTTC

D gene: .
J gene: TRBJ2-1
V gene: TRBV30
clone size: .
CDR3 protein: CAWSPIGQGYNEQFF
CDR3 DNA: TGTGCCTGGAGCCCTATAGGGCAGGGGTACAATGAGCAGTTCTTC

D gene: .
J gene: TRBJ1-2
V gene: TRBV30
clone size: .
CDR3 protein: CAWSAGGAGLNTF
CDR3 DNA: TGTGCCTGGAGTGCGGGGGGCGCTGGGTTGAACACCTTC

D gene: TRBD2
J gene: TRBJ2-1
V gene: TRBV15
clone size: .
CDR3 protein: CAAGVGSAGGGYNEQFF
CDR3 DNA: TGTGCCGCCGGGGTGGGGTCGGCGGGAGGGGGCTACAATGAGCAGTTCTTC

D gene: .
J gene: TRBJ2-2
V gene: TRBV24-1
clone size: .
CDR3 protein: CATSDPGENGAGELFF
CDR3 DNA: TGTGCCACCAGTGACCCCGGAGAGAACGGAGCCGGGGAGCTGTTTTTT

D gene: .
J gene: TRBJ2-1
V gene: TRBV6-2/TRBV6-3
clone size: .
CDR3 protein: CASSWLAEPYNEQFF
CDR3 DNA: TGTGCCAGCAGTTGGTTAGCGGAACCCTACAATGAGCAGTTCTTC

D gene: .
J gene: TRBJ2-7
V gene: TRBV3-1/TRBV3-2
clone size: .
CDR3 protein: CASSPPGHSGSYEQYF
CDR3 DNA: TGTGCCAGCAGCCCACCGGGACATTCCGGATCCTACGAGCAGTACTTC

D gene: TRBD2
J gene: TRBJ2-2
V gene: TRBV7-9
clone size: .
CDR3 protein: CASSYGAGVTGELFF
CDR3 DNA: TGTGCCAGCAGCTACGGGGCGGGAGTCACCGGGGAGCTGTTTTTT

D gene: .
J gene: TRBJ2-7
V gene: TRBV3-1/TRBV3-2
clone size: .
CDR3 protein: CASSQRGSTYEQYF
CDR3 DNA: TGTGCCAGCAGCCAACGTGGTTCTACCTACGAGCAGTACTTC

D gene: TRBD2
J gene: TRBJ2-3
V gene: TRBV5-1
clone size: .
CDR3 protein: CASSPGLAFSTDTQYF
CDR3 DNA: TGCGCCAGCAGCCCGGGACTAGCGTTTAGCACAGATACGCAGTATTTT

D gene: TRBD1
J gene: TRBJ2-7
V gene: TRBV30
clone size: .
CDR3 protein: CAWSGTGNEQYF
CDR3 DNA: TGTGCCTGGAGTGGGACAGGGAACGAGCAGTACTTC

D gene: TRBD1
J gene: TRBJ2-3
V gene: TRBV27
clone size: few
CDR3 protein: CASSEGADTQYF
CDR3 DNA: TGTGCCAGCAGCGAGGGGGCGGATACGCAGTATTTT

D gene: .
J gene: TRBJ2-3
V gene: TRBV30
clone size: .
CDR3 protein: CAWDRTYTDTQYF
CDR3 DNA: TGTGCCTGGGACAGGACATACACAGATACGCAGTATTTT

D gene: .
J gene: TRBJ2-2
V gene: TRBV21-1
clone size: .
CDR3 protein: CASSKVMPGGRLAGELFF
CDR3 DNA: TGTGCCAGCAGCAAAGTGATGCCGGGGGGCCGGTTAGCCGGGGAGCTGTTTTTT

D gene: .
J gene: TRBJ1-1
V gene: TRBV7-2
clone size: .
CDR3 protein: CASSPPSLEPNTEAFF
CDR3 DNA: TGTGCCAGCAGCCCCCCGTCCCTGGAGCCGAACACTGAAGCTTTCTTT

D gene: .
J gene: TRBJ2-3
V gene: TRBV4-3
clone size: .
CDR3 protein: CASSQEYRGTDTQYF
CDR3 DNA: TGCGCCAGCAGCCAAGAGTACCGGGGGACAGATACGCAGTATTTT

D gene: .
J gene: TRBJ2-4
V gene: TRBV30
clone size: .
CDR3 protein: CAWSSLAKNIQYF
CDR3 DNA: TGTGCCTGGAGTTCCCTAGCCAAAAACATTCAGTACTTC

D gene: .
J gene: TRBJ1-2
V gene: TRBV7-9
clone size: .
CDR3 protein: CASSLALGTNYGYTF
CDR3 DNA: TGTGCCAGCAGCTTAGCGCTAGGGACAAACTATGGCTACACCTTC

D gene: TRBD1
J gene: TRBJ2-1
V gene: TRBV6-6
clone size: .
CDR3 protein: CASSYRTGEQFF
CDR3 DNA: TGTGCCAGCAGTTACCGGACAGGGGAGCAGTTCTTC

D gene: TRBD1
J gene: TRBJ2-7
V gene: TRBV6-5
clone size: .
CDR3 protein: CASSFSTGQGTYEQYF
CDR3 DNA: TGTGCCAGCAGTTTTTCCACGGGACAGGGGACCTACGAGCAGTACTTC

D gene: .
J gene: TRBJ2-7
V gene: TRBV6-6
clone size: once
CDR3 protein: CASSYYEGAFYEQYF
CDR3 DNA: TGTGCCAGCAGTTACTATGAGGGAGCCTTCTACGAGCAGTACTTC

D gene: TRBD2
J gene: TRBJ2-1
V gene: TRBV10-3
clone size: .
CDR3 protein: CAIMGGSSYNEQFF
CDR3 DNA: TGTGCCATCATGGGCGGGAGCTCCTACAATGAGCAGTTCTTC

D gene: TRBD1
J gene: TRBJ1-4
V gene: TRBV3-1/TRBV3-2
clone size: .
CDR3 protein: CASSPWTGGLNEKLFF
CDR3 DNA: TGTGCCAGCAGCCCCTGGACAGGGGGGCTGAATGAAAAACTGTTTTTT

D gene: TRBD1
J gene: TRBJ2-3
V gene: TRBV30
clone size: .
CDR3 protein: CAWSGGTGVADTQYF
CDR3 DNA: TGTGCCTGGAGTGGTGGGACAGGGGTAGCAGATACGCAGTATTTT

D gene: .
J gene: TRBJ1-5
V gene: TRBV12-3/TRBV12-4
clone size: .
CDR3 protein: CASSFPGDQPQHF
CDR3 DNA: TGTGCCAGCAGTTTCCCAGGGGATCAGCCCCAGCATTTT

D gene: TRBD2
J gene: TRBJ2-3
V gene: TRBV7-6
clone size: .
CDR3 protein: CASSSGGASTDTQYF
CDR3 DNA: TGTGCCAGCAGCTCCGGGGGGGCTAGCACAGATACGCAGTATTTT

D gene: TRBD1
J gene: TRBJ1-2
V gene: TRBV28
clone size: .
CDR3 protein: CASTERTGGPTGF
CDR3 DNA: TGTGCCAGCACCGAAAGGACAGGGGGCCCCACCGGCTTC

D gene: .
J gene: TRBJ1-5
V gene: TRBV25-1
clone size: once
CDR3 protein: CASSEVGDNQPQHF
CDR3 DNA: TGTGCCAGCAGTGAGGTAGGGGACAATCAGCCCCAGCATTTT

D gene: TRBD1
J gene: TRBJ2-3
V gene: TRBV29-1
clone size: .
CDR3 protein: CSVDGQAGDTQYF
CDR3 DNA: TGCAGCGTTGACGGACAGGCAGGAGATACGCAGTATTTT

D gene: .
J gene: TRBJ2-7
V gene: TRBV28
clone size: .
CDR3 protein: CASRWGRYEQYF
CDR3 DNA: TGTGCCAGCAGATGGGGGCGGTACGAGCAGTACTTC

D gene: .
J gene: TRBJ2-2
V gene: TRBV15
clone size: .
CDR3 protein: CATSRGAEGRELFF
CDR3 DNA: TGTGCCACCAGCAGAGGAGCCGAGGGTAGGGAGCTGTTTTTT

D gene: TRBD1
J gene: TRBJ1-2
V gene: TRBV19
clone size: .
CDR3 protein: CASSLQGALSYGYTF
CDR3 DNA: TGTGCCAGTAGTCTCCAGGGGGCTTTAAGCTATGGCTACACCTTC

D gene: TRBD1
J gene: TRBJ1-5
V gene: TRBV19
clone size: few
CDR3 protein: CASRPPGQGSFQPQHF
CDR3 DNA: TGTGCCAGTAGACCCCCGGGACAGGGAAGTTTCCAGCCCCAGCATTTT

D gene: TRBD1
J gene: TRBJ1-1
V gene: TRBV9
clone size: .
CDR3 protein: CASSFGQGGPEAFF
CDR3 DNA: TGTGCCAGCAGCTTCGGACAGGGGGGCCCTGAAGCTTTCTTT

D gene: TRBD1
J gene: TRBJ1-3
V gene: TRBV27
clone size: few
CDR3 protein: CASSSLGTGAGNTIYF
CDR3 DNA: TGTGCCAGCAGCAGTCTCGGGACAGGGGCTGGAAACACCATATATTTT

D gene: .
J gene: TRBJ2-5
V gene: TRBV5-1
clone size: .
CDR3 protein: CASSLGGTTQETQYF
CDR3 DNA: TGCGCCAGCAGCTTGGGGGGGACAACACAAGAGACCCAGTACTTC

D gene: .
J gene: TRBJ2-5
V gene: TRBV28
clone size: .
CDR3 protein: CASSLRETQYF
CDR3 DNA: TGTGCCAGCAGTCTCCGGGAGACCCAGTACTTC

D gene: TRBD1
J gene: TRBJ1-2
V gene: TRBV5-4
clone size: .
CDR3 protein: CASSLGQEHYNYGYTF
CDR3 DNA: TGTGCCAGCAGCCTTGGACAGGAACATTATAACTATGGCTACACCTTC

D gene: .
J gene: TRBJ2-1
V gene: TRBV28
clone size: .
CDR3 protein: CASSSAAVEQFF
CDR3 DNA: TGTGCCAGCAGTTCCGCCGCGGTTGAGCAGTTCTTC

D gene: TRBD2
J gene: TRBJ2-4
V gene: TRBV19
clone size: .
CDR3 protein: CASSIIGLAGSTRDIQYF
CDR3 DNA: TGTGCCAGTAGTATAATTGGACTAGCGGGGTCAACCCGTGACATTCAGTACTTC